This TCR beta chain was documented in a study of Ad26.COV2.S vaccination and SARS-CoV-2 variants. The CDR3 totals 14 residues. Trimming left V 5 bases short and J 4 bases short, with 14 bases between. Germline V gives CDR1 PRHDT, CDR2 FYEKMQ (reference sequence). Treatment indicated: around 19 received Ad26.COV2.S at low or high dose, single or two shots; several received placebo; per-sample allocation not given. Sample collection was performed on day 63 after the first vaccine or placebo injection. A Boston donor was an adult aged 18-55 years. Clones were read by immunoSEQ multiplex PCR, and TCRdb kept only the in-frame ones, dropping some. The repertoire holds about 350,000 clones, with approximately 85% as singletons. Concerning this clone itself: No antigen is known for it.

Notes on the study in general: Marked by substantial breadth, spike-specific CD8+ and CD4+ T cell responses were reportedly seen after vaccination. Placebo recipients had lower spike-specific TCR breadth than vaccine recipients.

The rearrangement uses TRBV13 and TRBJ1-2, with unresolved D. The input for sequencing was peripheral blood, taken in a trial of Ad26.COV2.S vaccine versus placebo. This TCR was recovered from a person between 18 and 65 years old who received the Ad26.COV2.S COVID-19 vaccine or a placebo. The CDR3 region has the DNA TGTGCCAGCAGCGGACGGTTCAGCCCCTATGGCTACACCTTC. It encodes CASSGRFSPYGYTF.